This TCR beta chain was sequenced for a study of T cell changes during pregnancy in multiple sclerosis. Here immunoSEQ multiplex PCR was the method, and the copy in TCRdb shows in-frame clones only, minus some. The data contain roughly 39,000 clones, 91% of them singletons. Germline V gene data show CDR1 as SGDLS and CDR2 as YYNGEE. The V and J ends lost 5 bases and 4 bases respectively, with 13 bases between them. The CDR3 is 13 residues long. The receptor was isolated from a female donor with multiple sclerosis, enrolled in a pregnancy study. V usage is TRBV9 and J usage is TRBJ2-7, with a possible D match to TRBD2 (6 bases). Here the sequenced sample was CD8+ T cells from peripheral blood mononuclear cells, taken after pregnancy. CDR3 nucleotides: TGTGCCAGCAGTGCCGGGACTGAATACGAGCAGTACTTC. Protein product: CASSAGTEYEQYF.